This passage covers 31 T cell receptor beta chains from one sample sequenced in a study of vaccination effects on CD4 cells after COVID-19. The authors isolated CD4+ T cells after around 11 days of culture. As their vaccination, participants received two doses of either BNT162b2 or mRNA-1273. These receptors are not linked to any known antigen. Assay: immunoSEQ multiplex PCR; the TCRdb copy retains only in-frame clones and omits some. The sample yields approximately 61,000 clones, 78% seen once. The source was CD4+ T cells from PBMCs cultured without peptide, collected after COVID-19 vaccination. The source is a human donor who received a COVID-19 vaccine.

The chain couples TRBV2 to TRBJ1-1; maybe TRBD1 (6 bases). V was cut by 3 bases and J by 3 bases, with 8 bases left in between. From germline, CDR1 is SNHLY and CDR2 FYNNEI. This CDR3 spans 13 amino acids. The CDR3 here is CASSENRDTEAFF. CDR3 sequence (DNA): TGTGCCAGCAGTGAGAACAGGGACACTGAAGCTTTCTTT. Full variable domain (outside the CDR3, taken from reference TRBV2 and TRBJ1-1): EPEVTQTPSHQVTQMGQEVILRCVPISNHLYFYWYRQILGQKVEFLVSFYNNEISEKSEIFDDQFSVERPDGSNFTLKIRSTKLEDSAMYFCASSENRDTEAFFGQGTRLTVV.

This chain joins TRBV6-1 and TRBJ1-2, with no clear D. The CDR3 spans 10 residues. The V gene lost 6 bases and the J gene lost 3 bases, with 2 bases spanning the gap. Germline-derived CDR1 and CDR2 are MNHNS and SASEGT. The CDR3 coding sequence is TGTGCCAGCAGCTACTATGGCTACACCTTC. Protein: CASSYYGYTF.

A single count supports this clone. The chain carries TRBV6-2 or TRBV6-3 and TRBJ1-5, with D tentatively TRBD1 (6 bases). The germline V gene has CDR1 MNHEY and CDR2 SVGEGT. The CDR3 is 21 amino acids. The V gene lost 2 bases and the J gene lost 2 bases, with 28 bases spanning the gap. Here the CDR3 DNA reads TGTGCCAGCAGTTACGGGGAATGGGGGGGCGGCGTGCTATTCGGCAATCAGCCCCAGCATTTT. Protein product: CASSYGEWGGGVLFGNQPQHF.

The rearrangement links TRBV19 to TRBJ1-5, with a tentative D call TRBD1 (6 bases). There are 14 residues in the CDR3. V was shortened by 3 bases and J by 8 bases, with 14 bases between the two germline ends. Germline V gene sequence: CDR1 LNHDA, CDR2 SQIVND (reference sequence). In DNA form, the CDR3 reads TGTGCCAGTAGTATCCAACCAGGGGTTGAGCCCCAGCATTTT. Its translation is CASSIQPGVEPQHF.

This chain links TRBV2 with TRBJ2-3; no firm D call. V lost 4 bases, J lost 4 bases, and 12 bases lay in between. CDR1 and CDR2 from the germline V gene are SNHLY and FYNNEI. CDR3 length: 14 residues. CDR3 in amino acids: CASSGVGKADTQYF. The CDR3 coding sequence is TGTGCCAGCAGTGGGGTGGGAAAGGCAGATACGCAGTATTTT.

CDR3 loop: CASTYLAGGPNEQFF. The CDR3 nucleotides are TGCGCCAGCACCTACCTAGCGGGAGGGCCCAATGAGCAGTTCTTC. This chain joins TRBV5-1 and TRBJ2-1; 12 nucleotides line up with TRBD2. Germline assignment: CDR1 SGHRS and CDR2 YFSETQ. The CDR3 is 15 residues long. V lost 6 bases to trimming and J lost 6 bases; unmatched junction nucleotides: 7. Full variable domain (rest looked up from reference TRBV5-1 and TRBJ2-1): KAGVTQTPRYLIKTRGQQVTLSCSPISGHRSVSWYQQTPGQGLQFLFEYFSETQRNKGNFPGRFSGRQFSNSRSEMNVSTLELGDSALYLCASTYLAGGPNEQFFGPGTRLTVL.

V gene TRBV29-1 combines with J gene TRBJ2-7; 8 bases are a match to TRBD2. Germline CDR1 and CDR2: SQVTM and ANQGSEA. J gave up 3 bases and V 7 bases, and 11 bases lay outside the gene matches. The CDR3 loop spans 14 amino acids. The CDR3 bases are TGCAGCGCTCTCGGGGGGGGAAACCTCTACGAGCAGTACTTC. Its translation is CSALGGGNLYEQYF.

To note about this clone: A junction end diverges from the germline sequence, so it may reflect a read error. The chain carries TRBV28 and TRBJ2-2, with a tentative D call TRBD1 (6 bases). The CDR3 covers 16 residues. In germline, CDR1 is MDHEN, CDR2 SYDVKM. CDR3 protein: CASTLGGIYTTGELFF. The CDR3 DNA sequence: TGTGCCAGCACTTTAGGGGGAATCTATACCACCGGGGAGCTGTTTTTT.

This chain links TRBV6-5 with TRBJ2-2; 10 bases fit TRBD1. This CDR3 region has 15 residues. In germline, CDR1 is MNHEY, CDR2 SVGAGI. The ends lost 4 bases at V and 4 bases at J; junction bases unmatched: 3. The CDR3 sequence: CASSLDRGSTGELFF. For the CDR3, the DNA is TGTGCCAGCAGTTTGGACAGGGGGTCCACCGGGGAGCTGTTTTTT.

The CDR3 sequence: CAAFEALGGYTF. The CDR3 coding sequence is TGTGCCGCTTTTGAAGCGTTGGGTGGCTACACCTTC. The chain employs TRBV28 and TRBJ1-2, with D uncertain. This CDR3 is 12 amino acids long. V lost 11 bases, J lost 7 bases, and 17 bases lay in between. From germline, CDR1 is MDHEN and CDR2 SYDVKM.

This rearrangement joins TRBV19 to TRBJ2-2; a weak D match, TRBD2 (6 bases). Trimming pared 3 bases from V and 1 base from J, leaving 9 bases between. Looked up from germline, CDR1 is LNHDA and CDR2 is SQIVND (reference sequence). The CDR3 loop spans 15 amino acids. The CDR3 loop is CASSIGRGNTGELFF. DNA of the CDR3: TGTGCCAGTAGTATCGGGCGGGGGAACACCGGGGAGCTGTTTTTT.

The chain couples TRBV27 to TRBJ1-2, with a possible D match to TRBD1 (6 bases). With 7 bases removed from V and 7 bases from J, the gap between germline ends came to 19 bases. The CDR3 extends over 14 amino acids. The germline gives CDR1 MNHEY, CDR2 SMNVEV (reference sequence). CDR3 protein: CASIARGGSGGYTF. The DNA of the CDR3 is TGTGCCAGCATCGCCCGGGGGGGCTCTGGTGGCTACACCTTC.

The chain has TRBV7-8 and TRBJ1-5; TRBD1 matches 7 bases. Unmatched junction bases numbered 3, after V lost 5 bases and J lost 2 bases. This CDR3 spans 14 amino acids. Germline values: CDR1 SGHVS, CDR2 FQNEAQ. In nucleotides, the CDR3 is TGTGCCAGCAGCCCTGGACAGGGCAATCAGCCCCAGCATTTT. The encoded protein is CASSPGQGNQPQHF.

This rearrangement joins TRBV7-9 to TRBJ1-5; D is unresolved. Germline loops: CDR1 SEHNR, CDR2 FQNEAQ (reference sequence). Trimming removed 1 base from V and 2 bases from J, with 6 bases in between. This CDR3 has 14 amino acids. This CDR3 reads CASSLDQGNQPQHF. CDR3 nucleotides: TGTGCCAGCAGCTTAGACCAGGGCAATCAGCCCCAGCATTTT.

V gene TRBV6-5 combines with J gene TRBJ2-4, with 9 bases lining up with TRBD2. This CDR3 is built from 13 residues. Per germline, CDR1 MNHEY and CDR2 SVGAGI. The junction had 4 bases not matched to a gene; V was cut back by 7 bases and J by 6 bases. The CDR3 loop is CASKRAGGNIQYF. For the CDR3, the DNA is TGTGCCAGCAAACGAGCGGGGGGAAACATTCAGTACTTC.

The chain couples TRBV5-1 to TRBJ1-1, with D possibly being TRBD1 (6 bases). CDR1 and CDR2 (germline): SGHRS, YFSETQ. CDR3 length equals 15 residues. V was shortened by 0 bases and J by 5 bases, with 14 bases between the two germline ends. The CDR3 sequence: CASSLEWTVGTEAFF. The CDR3, as DNA: TGCGCCAGCAGCTTGGAGTGGACAGTGGGAACTGAAGCTTTCTTT.

This clone was counted a few times. V is TRBV21-1 and J is TRBJ2-3; TRBD2, the table's D call, was not compared with the DNA. TRBV21-1 is noted as a pseudogene. This CDR3 region has 15 residues. CDR3 bases: TGTGCCAGCAGGCCTGGGCGGGAGCGCACAGATACGCAGTATTTT. Translated: CASRPGRERTDTQYF.

The rearrangement joins TRBV3-1 (or the pseudogene TRBV3-2) to TRBJ2-5, with D tentatively TRBD2 (5 bases). V gave up 2 bases and J gave up 5 bases, with 15 bases separating them. The CDR3 is made up of 15 amino acids. In germline, CDR1 is LGHDT, CDR2 YNNKEL (reference sequence). CDR3 loop: CASSQHATRGETQYF. The CDR3 DNA reads as TGTGCCAGCAGCCAACATGCAACGCGAGGGGAGACCCAGTACTTC.

This clone was found a few times. This rearrangement joins TRBV4-1 to TRBJ1-1; D is ambiguous. The germline V gene encodes CDR1 MGHRA and CDR2 YSYEKL. V gave up 0 bases and J gave up 0 bases, with 8 bases separating them. The CDR3 consists of 15 residues. The CDR3 spells CASSQERGMNTEAFF. Written as DNA, the CDR3 is TGCGCCAGCAGCCAAGAGAGAGGTATGAACACTGAAGCTTTCTTT.

The V gene is TRBV4-3, the J gene TRBJ1-3; possibly TRBD1 for D (6 bases). The CDR3 runs 17 residues. Germline V gives CDR1 LGHNA, CDR2 YSLEER. V dropped 0 bases and J dropped 0 bases, with 12 bases sitting between them. CDR3 DNA: TGCGCCAGCAGCCAAGAATTGACAGGCCGCTCTGGAAACACCATATATTTT. It encodes CASSQELTGRSGNTIYF.

The gene calls are TRBV25-1 and TRBJ1-2; D gene unclear. The germline V and J ends were trimmed by 1 base and 1 base, with 7 bases remaining between them. The CDR3 length is 14 residues. Germline lookup yields CDR1 MGHDK and CDR2 SYGVNS. The CDR3 sequence is CASSESGINYGYTF. The CDR3 DNA reads TGTGCCAGCAGTGAATCCGGCATTAACTATGGCTACACCTTC.

The CDR3 sequence: CASSQAVGQGALTEAFF. Here the CDR3 DNA reads TGTGCCAGCAGCCAGGCAGTGGGACAGGGGGCGTTGACTGAAGCTTTCTTT. The chain combines TRBV3-1 (or the pseudogene TRBV3-2) with TRBJ1-1; 12 positions agree with TRBD1. The germline CDR1 and CDR2 sequences are LGHDT and YNNKEL (reference sequence). This CDR3 has 17 amino acids. With V trimmed by 3 bases and J by 5 bases, 10 bases remained unmatched.

The V gene is TRBV5-5, the J gene TRBJ2-7; 10 bases are shared with TRBD2. CDR1 is SGHKS, CDR2 YYEKEE, per germline (reference sequence). J lost 4 bases, V lost 2 bases, and 3 bases had no gene match. The CDR3 has 14 residues. The CDR3 reads CASSLPSGGYEQYF. For the CDR3, the DNA is TGTGCCAGCAGCTTACCTAGCGGGGGTTACGAGCAGTACTTC.

The genes are TRBV11-2 and TRBJ2-2; 10 bases map to TRBD2. Losses at the gene ends were 0 bases for V and 8 bases for J; bases not matched to a gene: 3. CDR3 length equals 15 residues. Germline-derived CDR1 and CDR2 are SGHAT and FQNNGV. The CDR3: CASSLEPSGSGELFF. For the CDR3, the DNA is TGTGCCAGCAGCTTAGAACCTAGCGGGAGTGGGGAGCTGTTTTTT.

The table lists this clone with a few counts. The chain couples TRBV5-6 to TRBJ1-2; TRBD1 might be the D (6 bases). Germline V gives CDR1 SGHDT, CDR2 YYEEEE. The CDR3 loop spans 13 amino acids. Trimming left V 4 bases short and J 7 bases short, with 14 bases between. The chain's CDR3 is CASSRQGRGGYTF. The CDR3 bases are TGTGCCAGCAGCCGGCAGGGGAGAGGTGGCTACACCTTC. Using reference TRBV5-6 and TRBJ1-2 for the parts outside the CDR3, the full variable domain is DAGVTQSPTHLIKTRGQQVTLRCSPKSGHDTVSWYQQALGQGPQFIFQYYEEEERQRGNFPDRFSGHQFPNYSSELNVNALLLGDSALYLCASSRQGRGGYTFGSGTRLTVV.

The V and J genes are TRBV29-1 and TRBJ2-4; possible D gene TRBD2, 7 bases. Per germline, CDR1 SQVTM and CDR2 ANQGSEA. The CDR3 extends over 12 amino acids. The V and J ends lost 6 bases and 7 bases respectively, with 13 bases between them. The CDR3 nucleotides read TGCAGCGTGACGGGGGGCCGGAACATTCAGTACTTC. Translated: CSVTGGRNIQYF.

The chain has TRBV4-1 and TRBJ2-4; either TRBD1 or TRBD2 may fit D (6 bases each). Trimming removed 0 bases at V and 3 bases at J, with 9 bases between. Germline V gene sequence: CDR1 MGHRA, CDR2 YSYEKL. There are 15 residues in the CDR3. In DNA form, the CDR3 reads TGCGCCAGCAGCCAAGAGAGGGGGGTCAAAAACATTCAGTACTTC. Its protein is CASSQERGVKNIQYF.

The V gene is TRBV18, the J gene TRBJ2-6, with 10 bases aligning to TRBD1. Germline V gives CDR1 KGHSH, CDR2 LQKENI. This CDR3 contains 19 residues. The V segment lost 0 bases and the J segment 3 bases; nucleotides outside the gene matches: 8. The CDR3 here is CASSPPFRQGACGANVLTF. The CDR3 region has the DNA TGTGCCAGCTCACCACCGTTCCGACAGGGGGCTTGTGGGGCCAACGTCCTGACTTTC.

The chain combines TRBV7-2 with TRBJ1-1, with D possibly being TRBD1 (5 bases). The CDR3 loop spans 13 amino acids. V was cut by 6 bases and J by 6 bases, with 14 bases left in between. Germline V gene data show CDR1 as SGHTA and CDR2 as FQGNSA. CDR3 in amino acids: CASSSRQTPEAFF. The CDR3 nucleotides read TGTGCCAGCAGTTCCAGACAGACCCCTGAAGCTTTCTTT.

This chain joins TRBV4-2 and TRBJ2-3, with 9 bases that match TRBD2. This CDR3 is built from 17 residues. Losses at the gene ends were 7 bases for V and 0 bases for J; bases not matched to a gene: 11. Germline lookup yields CDR1 LGHNA and CDR2 YNFKEQ. Here the CDR3 DNA reads TGTGCCAGCACGGGGGGTAGCGGGGGCCTTAGCACAGATACGCAGTATTTT. It codes for CASTGGSGGLSTDTQYF.

A single count supports this clone. The chain is built from TRBV5-1 and TRBJ2-7; D call uncertain. CDR3 length: 15 amino acids. V lost 2 bases, J lost 7 bases, and 19 bases lay in between. Per germline, CDR1 SGHRS and CDR2 YFSETQ. CDR3 in DNA: TGCGCCAGCAGCTTCCGGGCCAATAACGGTGGGGAGCAGTACTTC. Translation gives CASSFRANNGGEQYF.